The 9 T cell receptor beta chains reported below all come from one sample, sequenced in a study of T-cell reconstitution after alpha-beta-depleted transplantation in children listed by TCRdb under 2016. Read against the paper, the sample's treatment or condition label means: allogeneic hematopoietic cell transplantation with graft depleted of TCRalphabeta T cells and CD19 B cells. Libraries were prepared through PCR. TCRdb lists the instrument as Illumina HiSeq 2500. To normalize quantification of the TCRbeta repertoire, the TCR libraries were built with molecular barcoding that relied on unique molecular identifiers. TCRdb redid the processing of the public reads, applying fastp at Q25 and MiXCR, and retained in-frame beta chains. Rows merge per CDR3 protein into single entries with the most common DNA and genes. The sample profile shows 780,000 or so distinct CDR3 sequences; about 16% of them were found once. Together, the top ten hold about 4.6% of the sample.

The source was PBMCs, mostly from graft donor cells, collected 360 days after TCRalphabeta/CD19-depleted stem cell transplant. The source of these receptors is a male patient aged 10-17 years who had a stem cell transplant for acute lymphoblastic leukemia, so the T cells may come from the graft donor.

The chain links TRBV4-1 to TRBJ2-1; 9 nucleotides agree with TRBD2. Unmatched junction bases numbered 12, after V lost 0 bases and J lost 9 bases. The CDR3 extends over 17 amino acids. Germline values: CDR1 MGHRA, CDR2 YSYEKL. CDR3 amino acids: CASSQDLGAGGRIEQFF. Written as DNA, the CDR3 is TGCGCCAGCAGCCAAGATTTAGGGGCGGGAGGGAGGATTGAGCAGTTCTTC.

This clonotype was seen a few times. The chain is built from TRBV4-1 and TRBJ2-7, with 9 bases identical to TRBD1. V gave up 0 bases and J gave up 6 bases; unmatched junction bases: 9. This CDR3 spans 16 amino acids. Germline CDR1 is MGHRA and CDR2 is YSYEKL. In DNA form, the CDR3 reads TGCGCCAGCAGCCAAGAAGCGACAGGGGGATCGGGCGAGCAGTACTTC. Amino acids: CASSQEATGGSGEQYF.

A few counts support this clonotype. This CDR3 reads CASSPRMTSGGYEQYF. The DNA of the CDR3 is TGTGCCAGCTCACCGCGGATGACTAGCGGGGGATACGAGCAGTACTTC. The chain recombines TRBV18 with TRBJ2-7; 12 bases are a match to TRBD2. With V trimmed by 3 bases and J by 4 bases, 7 bases remained unmatched. The CDR3 contains 16 residues. Germline V gene sequence: CDR1 KGHSH, CDR2 LQKENI.

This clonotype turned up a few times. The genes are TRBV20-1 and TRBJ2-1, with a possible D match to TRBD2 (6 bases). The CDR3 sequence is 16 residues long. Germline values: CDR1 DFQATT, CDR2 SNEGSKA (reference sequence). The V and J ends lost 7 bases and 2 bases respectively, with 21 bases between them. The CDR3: CSGRNGGRPAYNEQFF. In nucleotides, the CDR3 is TGCAGTGGTAGGAATGGGGGGAGGCCGGCCTACAATGAGCAGTTCTTC.

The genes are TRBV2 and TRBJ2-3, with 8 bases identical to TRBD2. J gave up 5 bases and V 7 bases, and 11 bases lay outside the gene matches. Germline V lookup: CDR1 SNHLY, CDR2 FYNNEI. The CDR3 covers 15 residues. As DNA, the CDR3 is TGTGCCAGCAACGGAGCGGGAGTTGTTATAGATACGCAGTATTTT. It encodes CASNGAGVVIDTQYF.

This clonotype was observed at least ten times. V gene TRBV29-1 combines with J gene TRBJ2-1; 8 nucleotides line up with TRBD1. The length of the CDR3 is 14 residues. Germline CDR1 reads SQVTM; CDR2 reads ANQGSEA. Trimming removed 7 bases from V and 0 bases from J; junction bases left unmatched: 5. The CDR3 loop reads CSATGQGSYNEQFF. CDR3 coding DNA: TGCAGCGCCACTGGACAGGGCTCCTACAATGAGCAGTTCTTC.

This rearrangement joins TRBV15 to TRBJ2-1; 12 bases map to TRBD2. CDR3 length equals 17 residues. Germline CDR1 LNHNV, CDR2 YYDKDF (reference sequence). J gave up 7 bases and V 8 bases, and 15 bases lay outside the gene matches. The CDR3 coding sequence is TGTGCCACCGACAGAGACCCAACTAGCGGGAGGATAAATGAGCAGTTCTTC. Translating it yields CATDRDPTSGRINEQFF.

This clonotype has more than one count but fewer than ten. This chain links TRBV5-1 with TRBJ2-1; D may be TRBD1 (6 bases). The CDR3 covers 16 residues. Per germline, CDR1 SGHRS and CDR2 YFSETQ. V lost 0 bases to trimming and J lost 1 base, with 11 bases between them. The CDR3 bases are TGCGCCAGCAGCTTGGCCCCAGGGGCATCCTACAATGAGCAGTTCTTC. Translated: CASSLAPGASYNEQFF.

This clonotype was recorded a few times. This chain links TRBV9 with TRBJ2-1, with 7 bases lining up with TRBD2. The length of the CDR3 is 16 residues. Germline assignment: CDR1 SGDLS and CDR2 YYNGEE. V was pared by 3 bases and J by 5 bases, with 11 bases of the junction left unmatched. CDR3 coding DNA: TGTGCCAGCAGCGCCCTGGGAGGGATAGGTCACAATGAGCAGTTCTTC. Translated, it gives CASSALGGIGHNEQFF.